One sample yielded the 14 T cell receptor beta chains listed below, sequenced in a study of blood T cell repertoires in COVID-19. The data were produced by immunoSEQ multiplex PCR, yet TCRdb's version contains in-frame clones alone and is incomplete. The sample has some 150,000 clones, around 86% seen once. Sequences were obtained from PBMCs or T cells enriched from blood (not recorded which). The receptors were gathered from a man aged 50-59 years who had recovered from COVID-19.

The chain links TRBV28 to TRBJ2-6; D call uncertain. Germline V gene data show CDR1 as MDHEN and CDR2 as SYDVKM. The length of the CDR3 is 15 residues. Trimming took 1 base from V and 0 from J, leaving 4 bases between them. CDR3: CASSLSGSGANVLTF. The CDR3 DNA follows: TGTGCCAGCAGTTTATCAGGCTCTGGGGCCAACGTCCTGACTTTC.

The chain has TRBV7-3 and TRBJ2-1, with 8 bases fitting TRBD2. Germline CDR1 is SGHTA and CDR2 is FQGTGA. V lost 2 bases to trimming and J lost 8 bases; unmatched junction nucleotides: 5. The CDR3 is 14 amino acids. CDR3 nucleotides: TGTGCCAGCAGCTTACGGGGGGGTTACGATGAGCAGTTCTTC. It translates to CASSLRGGYDEQFF.

The CDR3 region has the DNA TGTGCCAGCAGGCCGCCCGGGTCCCTTAGAAACACCATATATTTT. It yields the protein CASRPPGSLRNTIYF. The rearrangement links TRBV6-5 to TRBJ1-3; D is unclear. With 6 bases removed from V and 5 bases from J, the gap between germline ends came to 17 bases. Looked up from germline, CDR1 is MNHEY and CDR2 is SVGAGI. The CDR3 extends over 15 amino acids.

The chain carries TRBV5-8 and TRBJ1-2; TRBD1 matches at 7 bases. Trimming at V came to 4 bases and at J to 8 bases, leaving 17 bases not matched to a gene. The CDR3 extends over 16 amino acids. Germline loops: CDR1 SGHTS, CDR2 YDEGEE. The CDR3 here is CASSPVGQVRHRGYTF. The CDR3 DNA sequence: TGTGCCAGCAGCCCGGTCGGACAGGTTCGTCATCGGGGCTACACCTTC.

This clone has only a few counts. This sequence joins TRBV5-1 and TRBJ2-7; 7 nucleotides agree with TRBD1. There are 14 residues in the CDR3. Trimming removed 0 bases from V and 2 bases from J; junction bases left unmatched: 2. Germline CDR1 reads SGHRS; CDR2 reads YFSETQ. Here the CDR3 DNA reads TGCGCCAGCAGCTTGGGTGACAGGGCCTACGAGCAGTACTTC. This codes for CASSLGDRAYEQYF.

The chain is built from TRBV18 and TRBJ1-3; maybe TRBD1 (6 bases). Germline assignment: CDR1 KGHSH and CDR2 LQKENI. V was cut by 3 bases and J by 4 bases, with 10 bases left in between. There are 14 residues in the CDR3. The CDR3 region has the DNA TGTGCCAGCTCACCCCAGGGGCTGGGAAACACCATATATTTT. Protein sequence: CASSPQGLGNTIYF. The full variable domain, rest sourced from reference TRBV18 and TRBJ1-3, is NAGVMQNPRHLVRRRGQEARLRCSPMKGHSHVYWYRQLPEEGLKFMVYLQKENIIDESGMPKERFSAEFPKEGPSILRIQQVVRGDSAAYFCASSPQGLGNTIYFGEGSWLTVV.

The chain employs TRBV4-1 and TRBJ1-2, with D possibly being TRBD1 (5 bases). Germline loops: CDR1 MGHRA, CDR2 YSYEKL. The CDR3 has 16 amino acids. V lost 0 bases and J 4 bases, leaving 15 bases between the germline ends. Here the CDR3 reads CASSQEGGGLSYGYTF. The CDR3 bases are TGCGCCAGCAGCCAAGAGGGGGGGGGACTATCCTATGGCTACACCTTC.

The chain uses TRBV5-4 and TRBJ2-4, with 10 positions matching TRBD1. Germline assignment: CDR1 SGHNT and CDR2 YYREEE (reference sequence). The CDR3 sequence is 14 residues long. After removal of 4 bases from V and 6 bases from J, the junction contained 4 bases not matched to a gene. CDR3 sequence reads: CASSQRDRGNIQYF. CDR3 nucleotides: TGTGCCAGCAGCCAAAGGGACAGGGGAAACATTCAGTACTTC.

The chain links TRBV18 to TRBJ1-6; D not certain. Germline lookup yields CDR1 KGHSH and CDR2 LQKENI. The CDR3 has 15 residues. The V and J ends lost 4 bases and 7 bases respectively, with 14 bases between them. The CDR3 DNA follows: TGTGCCAGCTCACAGACCGGCGGGCCCAATTCACCCCTCCACTTT. It encodes CASSQTGGPNSPLHF.

This sequence joins TRBV27 and TRBJ2-7, with 16 nucleotides matching TRBD2. From germline, CDR1 is MNHEY and CDR2 SMNVEV (reference sequence). The V and J ends lost 5 bases and 11 bases, in that order; junction bases with no gene match: 6. This CDR3 has 14 amino acids. The CDR3: CASSPGLAGGPKYF. The CDR3 coding sequence is TGTGCCAGCAGTCCGGGACTAGCGGGAGGGCCTAAGTACTTC.

The chain carries TRBV6-1 and TRBJ1-2; no firm D call. CDR3 length: 12 residues. V lost 3 bases and J lost 5, with 7 bases in between. Looked up from germline, CDR1 is MNHNS and CDR2 is SASEGT. The CDR3 here is CASSDRLYGYTF. DNA of the CDR3: TGTGCCAGCAGTGATCGGTTATATGGCTACACCTTC.

The chain joins TRBV29-1 to TRBJ1-1, with 10 bases aligning to TRBD1. Germline V CDR1 and CDR2: SQVTM, ANQGSEA. This CDR3 is 13 amino acids long. V shed 5 bases, J shed 4 bases, and the junction held 4 bases outside the gene matches. CDR3 residues: CSVLRDRGTEAFF. In nucleotides, the CDR3 is TGCAGCGTTCTCCGGGACAGGGGCACTGAAGCTTTCTTT.

This chain links TRBV28 with TRBJ1-5; tentative D call: TRBD1 (6 bases). Trimming stripped 6 bases from V and 5 bases from J, with 17 bases between. Germline V lookup: CDR1 MDHEN, CDR2 SYDVKM. CDR3 size: 15 residues. In DNA, the CDR3 is TGTGCCAGCAGACTTACACAGGGTGTAGATCAGCCCCAGCATTTT. This encodes CASRLTQGVDQPQHF.

Here the CDR3 reads CAWSVRGGNTIYF. The CDR3, as DNA: TGTGCCTGGAGTGTAAGGGGGGGAAACACCATATATTTT. This chain links TRBV30 with TRBJ1-3, with D perhaps TRBD1 (6 bases). V was clipped by 0 bases and J by 4 bases, with 7 bases between them. The length of the CDR3 is 13 residues. CDR1 and CDR2 from the germline V gene are GTSNPN and SVGIG (reference sequence). The full variable domain, rest sourced from reference TRBV30 and TRBJ1-3, is SQTIHQWPATLVQPVGSPLSLECTVEGTSNPNLYWYRQAAGRGLQLLFYSVGIGQISSEVPQNLSASRPQDRQFILSSKKLLLSDSGFYLCAWSVRGGNTIYFGEGSWLTVV.